Below are 13 T cell receptor beta chains sequenced from a single sample in a study of control samples from healthy donors and cancer patients. Libraries were prepared by immunoSEQ multiplex PCR; TCRdb keeps only in-frame clonotypes and omits some of them. The sample contains 60,000 to 95,000 clones, approximately 84% of which appear only once. Sequencing was done on a sample of blood. The receptor set was obtained from a man aged 50 to 60 in good health.

This chain uses TRBV2 with TRBJ2-3; 14 nucleotides match TRBD2. Germline CDR1 and CDR2: SNHLY and FYNNEI. CDR3 length: 19 residues. Losses at the gene ends were 7 bases for V and 0 bases for J; bases not matched to a gene: 12. This CDR3 reads CASTPTSGRAGFSTDTQYF. The CDR3 coding sequence is TGTGCCAGCACCCCGACTAGCGGGAGGGCAGGGTTTAGCACAGATACGCAGTATTTT. Based on the CDR3 plus reference TRBV2 and TRBJ2-3, the full variable domain is EPEVTQTPSHQVTQMGQEVILRCVPISNHLYFYWYRQILGQKVEFLVSFYNNEISEKSEIFDDQFSVERPDGSNFTLKIRSTKLEDSAMYFCASTPTSGRAGFSTDTQYFGPGTRLTVL.

The gene calls are TRBV5-1 and TRBJ2-1; perhaps TRBD1 as D (5 bases). Between the trimmed V and J ends, which lost 3 bases and 0 bases, there was a span of 7 bases. The CDR3 length is 14 residues. Germline V lookup: CDR1 SGHRS, CDR2 YFSETQ. The chain's CDR3 is CASSSRASYNEQFF. For the CDR3, the DNA is TGCGCCAGCAGCTCCAGGGCCTCCTACAATGAGCAGTTCTTC.

The chain uses TRBV4-1 and TRBJ2-1, with 7 bases matching TRBD2. Germline V lookup: CDR1 MGHRA, CDR2 YSYEKL. The CDR3 is made up of 16 amino acids. The V segment lost 4 bases and the J segment 6 bases; nucleotides outside the gene matches: 12. CDR3 DNA sequence: TGCGCCAGCAGCCGAACCCCCGGGACTACGGGCAATGAGCAGTTCTTC. As protein: CASSRTPGTTGNEQFF.

The J gene is TRBJ1-3, the V gene TRBV18; D is ambiguous. Germline CDR1 is KGHSH and CDR2 is LQKENI. The CDR3 sequence is 15 residues long. V shed 3 bases and J shed 0 bases, with 9 bases lying between them. The CDR3 nucleotides read TGTGCCAGCTCACCGGTGATGGGCTCTGGAAACACCATATATTTT. Protein: CASSPVMGSGNTIYF. The full variable domain, with the rest looked up from reference TRBV18 and TRBJ1-3, is NAGVMQNPRHLVRRRGQEARLRCSPMKGHSHVYWYRQLPEEGLKFMVYLQKENIIDESGMPKERFSAEFPKEGPSILRIQQVVRGDSAAYFCASSPVMGSGNTIYFGEGSWLTVV.

The rearrangement uses TRBV4-3 and TRBJ2-3; D not certain. V was cut by 1 base and J by 5 bases, with 10 bases left in between. Germline CDR1 LGHNA, CDR2 YSLEER. This CDR3 is 14 amino acids long. Here the CDR3 reads CASSQAGARDTQYF. The CDR3, as DNA: TGCGCCAGCAGCCAAGCGGGTGCCCGAGATACGCAGTATTTT.

The genes are TRBV5-6 and TRBJ2-7, with TRBD2 as a possible D gene (7 bases). Trimming took off 4 bases at V and 7 bases at J, with 21 bases between the two ends. Germline V gene lookup returns CDR1 SGHDT and CDR2 YYEEEE. This CDR3 is built from 15 residues. The DNA of the CDR3 is TGTGCCAGCAGCCCCCACCGGGGGGCGCTTAAGGAGCAGTACTTC. Its protein product is CASSPHRGALKEQYF.

The genes are TRBV2 and TRBJ1-1, with a possible D match to TRBD1 (6 bases). The CDR3 has 13 amino acids. CDR1 and CDR2 from the germline V gene are SNHLY and FYNNEI. Trimming removed 5 bases at V and 5 bases at J, with 12 bases between. Written as DNA, the CDR3 is TGTGCCAGCAGTCAGGGGCGGGAGACTGAAGCTTTCTTT. Translating gives CASSQGRETEAFF.

The J gene is TRBJ2-6, the V gene TRBV9; 10 bases map to TRBD2. The V and J ends lost 4 bases and 0 bases, in that order; junction bases with no gene match: 10. CDR1 and CDR2 from the germline V gene are SGDLS and YYNGEE. The CDR3 extends over 19 amino acids. This CDR3 reads CASSPGIAGGHSGANVLTF. CDR3 coding DNA: TGTGCCAGCAGCCCAGGTATAGCGGGAGGACACTCTGGGGCCAACGTCCTGACTTTC.

This clone appeared a few times. The rearrangement joins TRBV7-9 to TRBJ1-5; TRBD1 aligns across 12 bases. Germline CDR1 SEHNR, CDR2 FQNEAQ (reference sequence). CDR3 length: 17 residues. J lost 6 bases, V lost 4 bases, and 10 bases had no gene match. The DNA for the CDR3 is TGTGCCAGCAGCTCCGGGACAGGGGGCGGGATCGGTCAGCCCCAGCATTTT. This encodes CASSSGTGGGIGQPQHF.

The chain carries TRBV28 and TRBJ1-2, with 7 bases identical to TRBD1. Germline lookup yields CDR1 MDHEN and CDR2 SYDVKM. V was pared by 6 bases and J by 7 bases, with 11 bases of the junction left unmatched. The CDR3 is 14 residues long. DNA for the CDR3: TGTGCCAGCAGGGAGACAGGGAGGGTCTCTGGCTACACCTTC. Its protein is CASRETGRVSGYTF.

The rearrangement joins TRBV11-3 to TRBJ1-3, with D possibly TRBD1 on 6 matching bases. Germline-derived CDR1 and CDR2 are SGHNT and YENEEA. V was shortened by 5 bases and J by 4 bases, with 15 bases between the two germline ends. This CDR3 has 15 amino acids. This CDR3 is CASSAAGALGNTIYF. In DNA, the CDR3 is TGTGCCAGCAGCGCGGCGGGGGCGTTGGGAAACACCATATATTTT.

The gene calls are TRBV12-1 and TRBJ1-5; the DNA was not used to check the table's D call, TRBD1. TRBV12-1 is a pseudogene segment. This CDR3 spans 17 amino acids. The DNA of the CDR3 is TGTGCCAGCAGCTCCTTTTCCCCGCTGACAGCTAATCAGCCCCAGCATTTT. Its translation: CASSSFSPLTANQPQHF.

About this clone: Other DNA sequences from this sample encode an identical CDR3 as well. V and J are TRBV6-6 and TRBJ2-6, with 7 bases identical to TRBD2. Germline V gene data show CDR1 as MNHNY and CDR2 as SVGAGI (reference sequence). Germline trimming cut 0 bases from V and 2 bases from J; bases unmatched to any gene: 1. The CDR3 runs 16 residues. The CDR3 DNA reads TGTGCCAGCAGTTACTCGGGGGGGACTGGGGCCAACGTCCTGACTTTC. It yields the protein CASSYSGGTGANVLTF.